The 26 T cell receptor beta chains below all came from one sample that was sequenced in a study of spatial heterogeneity in lung cancer. These receptors are not linked to any known antigen. The time point here: sample taken at primary tumor resection. TCRdb reprocessed the 5' RACE reads via MiXCR and lists one record per CDR3 protein. The table lists 950 to 1,500 distinct CDR3 sequences, roughly 14% of them singletons. Study results and caveats: Mutation counts in tumors were tracked by counts of expanded intratumoral alpha and beta TCRs.

This specimen was lung tumor tissue, taken at surgery. Receptor source: a male donor with early-stage non-small cell lung cancer.

Judged by abundance, this clonotype is medium-sized. The size of this beta chain means little, since it is a stray read in a library made for alpha chains. This chain uses TRBV12-3 or TRBV12-4 with TRBJ2-1; perhaps TRBD2 as D (5 bases). The CDR3 extends over 11 amino acids. Deletions cut 3 bases from V and 15 bases from J, with 12 bases between. CDR3 nucleotides: TGTGCCAGCAGTTTTTCGACTACCTGGTTCTTC. Translation: CASSFSTTWFF.

In its sample, this clonotype was seen once. As an off-target read in a library built for alpha chains, this beta chain has a frequency of little significance. CDR3 amino acids: CASSLSLGWGPVTQYF. The DNA for the CDR3 is TGTGCCAGCAGTTTATCCCTCGGTTGGGGGCCTGTTACGCAGTATTTT. The chain joins TRBV27 to TRBJ2-3; weak D call: TRBD1 (6 bases). Trimming stripped 0 bases from V and 8 bases from J, with 18 bases between. The CDR3 contains 16 residues. Germline V CDR1 and CDR2: MNHEY, SMNVEV (reference sequence).

This clonotype was counted between two and nine times. Since it is a stray read in a library aimed at alpha chains, this beta chain has a size that is not meaningful. The chain links TRBV7-2 to TRBJ2-3; TRBD1 aligns across 8 bases. This CDR3 is built from 16 residues. CDR1 is SGHTA and CDR2 is FQGNSA in the germline V gene. Losses at the gene ends were 1 base for V and 2 bases for J; bases not matched to a gene: 5. The CDR3 is CASSLGTGFSTDTQYF. In nucleotides, the CDR3 is TGTGCCAGCAGCTTAGGGACAGGGTTTTCCACAGATACGCAGTATTTT.

This clonotype appeared many times. For a library built for alpha chains, this beta chain is a stray read; little rests on its size. The J gene is TRBJ2-3, the V gene TRBV28; 8 nucleotides align to TRBD2. This CDR3 region has 12 residues. The trim removed 7 bases at V and 9 bases at J, leaving 6 bases unmatched. The germline V gene encodes CDR1 MDHEN and CDR2 SYDVKM. The CDR3 protein is CASTPTGGTQYF. As DNA, the CDR3 is TGTGCCAGCACCCCAACGGGGGGGACGCAGTATTTT.

By share of the sample, this clonotype is medium-sized. This beta chain is an off-target read within a library intended for alpha chains, so its frequency means little. The CDR3 DNA reads as TGTGCCAGCAGCTTAGCGGGGACAGGGACCCAAGAGACCCAGTACTTC. Its protein is CASSLAGTGTQETQYF. This chain uses TRBV11-2 with TRBJ2-5, with 9 bases that match TRBD1. The CDR3 runs 16 residues. Germline V lookup: CDR1 SGHAT, CDR2 FQNNGV. V dropped 1 base and J dropped 1; count of bases not matched to a gene: 4.

By share, this clonotype ranks as large (0.1 to 1%). Because the library targeted alpha chains, this beta chain is an off-target read whose size means little. This chain connects TRBV19 to TRBJ2-3; no reliable D call. Germline V gene data show CDR1 as LNHDA and CDR2 as SQIVND (reference sequence). V was shortened by 9 bases and J by 5 bases, with 9 bases between the two germline ends. This CDR3 has 11 amino acids. The CDR3 reads CASTSRDTQYF. CDR3 coding DNA: TGTGCCAGCACCTCGCGAGATACGCAGTATTTT.

By sample fraction, this clonotype is medium-sized. The library was prepared for alpha chains; this beta chain is a stray read, so its frequency means little. This chain connects TRBV28 to TRBJ2-7, with a possible D match to TRBD1 (6 bases). Germline CDR1 is MDHEN and CDR2 is SYDVKM. The V gene lost 5 bases and the J gene lost 2 bases, with 16 bases spanning the gap. The CDR3 totals 15 residues. CDR3 sequence (DNA): TGTGCCAGCAGTCCTCCCAGGGGAATCCCCTACGAGCAGTACTTC. It is translated as CASSPPRGIPYEQYF.

This clonotype is judged large. In a library made to pick up alpha chains, this beta chain is a stray read with a size that means little. The chain recombines TRBV7-8 with TRBJ2-7; D is unclear. The CDR3 is 12 residues long. V lost 1 base and J lost 4, with 5 bases in between. Germline lookup yields CDR1 SGHVS and CDR2 FQNEAQ. CDR3 region: CASSLVGYEQYF. DNA for the CDR3: TGTGCCAGCAGCTTAGTGGGTTACGAGCAGTACTTC.

By proportion, this clonotype is medium-sized. The library was prepared for alpha chains; this beta chain is a stray read, so its frequency means little. The chain employs TRBV5-5 and TRBJ2-5; the match to TRBD2 covers 8 bases. V lost 2 bases to trimming and J lost 5 bases; unmatched junction nucleotides: 11. The CDR3 length is 16 residues. Germline-derived CDR1 and CDR2 are SGHKS and YYEKEE (reference sequence). The CDR3 DNA follows: TGTGCCAGCAGCTTTGGTCACGGGGGGGCCTCGGAGACCCAGTACTTC. It translates to CASSFGHGGASETQYF.

Relative to its sample, this clonotype is medium-sized. This beta chain came through as a stray read in a library set up for alpha chains, and its size says little. This rearrangement joins TRBV4-2 to TRBJ2-1; D gene uncertain. From germline, CDR1 is LGHNA and CDR2 YNFKEQ. The V and J ends lost 1 base and 11 bases respectively, with 9 bases between them. The CDR3 runs to 12 residues. The CDR3: CASSQVSSKQFF. CDR3 nucleotides: TGTGCCAGCAGCCAAGTATCTTCTAAGCAGTTCTTC.

On this clonotype: This beta chain lies outside the target of a library built for alpha chains; its clone size means little. This sequence joins TRBV6-5 and TRBJ2-2; TRBD1 is a possible D gene (6 bases). The CDR3 loop spans 13 amino acids. Trimming cost V 8 bases and J 3 bases, with 10 bases left between them. CDR1 is MNHEY, CDR2 SVGAGI, per germline. The CDR3 nucleotides are TGTGCCAGCGGGGGCGCGGACACCGGGGAGCTGTTTTTT. Protein: CASGGADTGELFF.

In this sample, this clonotype turned up a few times. Because the library targeted alpha chains, this beta chain is an off-target read whose size means little. The chain couples TRBV20-1 to TRBJ2-2, with 8 positions matching TRBD2. The CDR3 sequence is 21 residues long. Germline V CDR1 and CDR2: DFQATT, SNEGSKA (reference sequence). With V trimmed by 1 base and J by 0 bases, 19 bases remained unmatched. The CDR3 sequence: CSARVPVRSGGSWTNTGELFF. CDR3 sequence (DNA): TGCAGTGCTAGAGTTCCCGTTCGATCGGGGGGGAGCTGGACGAACACCGGGGAGCTGTTTTTT.

This clonotype is labeled large. Little can be read into the size of this beta chain, an off-target read in a library designed for alpha chains. The V and J genes are TRBV28 and TRBJ1-4, with a tentative D call TRBD1 (5 bases). Germline lookup yields CDR1 MDHEN and CDR2 SYDVKM. The CDR3 loop spans 16 amino acids. Trimming cost V 4 bases and J 5 bases, with 17 bases left between them. Here the CDR3 DNA reads TGTGCCAGCAGTTCATACTCCGGGACGGCAAATGAAAAACTGTTTTTT. This codes for CASSSYSGTANEKLFF.

With respect to this clonotype: Being off target in a library aimed at alpha chains, this beta chain has a size of little meaning. The J gene is TRBJ1-2, the V gene TRBV12-3 or TRBV12-4; D uncertain. V shed 4 bases and J shed 5 bases, with 26 bases lying between them. This CDR3 region has 18 residues. The CDR3 is CASSSSRGLGWSVYGYTF. The CDR3 region has the DNA TGTGCCAGCAGTTCAAGTCGGGGTCTTGGGTGGTCTGTGTATGGCTACACCTTC.

In this sample, this clonotype is large (0.1 to 1%). This beta chain is an off-target read within a library intended for alpha chains, so its frequency means little. This rearrangement joins TRBV14 to TRBJ2-3; TRBD2 might be the D (5 bases). Germline V gene sequence: CDR1 SGHDN, CDR2 FVKESK. The germline V and J ends were trimmed by 1 base and 3 bases, with 5 bases remaining between them. CDR3 length equals 13 residues. In DNA form, the CDR3 reads TGTGCCAGCAGCCAAGGACTAACAGATACGCAGTATTTT. Its translation: CASSQGLTDTQYF.

This clonotype has at least ten counts. Because the library targeted alpha chains, this beta chain is an off-target read whose size means little. V gene TRBV6-1 combines with J gene TRBJ1-1; 9 nucleotides line up with TRBD1. V lost 4 bases to trimming and J lost 3 bases; unmatched junction nucleotides: 3. The length of the CDR3 is 14 residues. CDR1 MNHNS and CDR2 SASEGT come from the germline V gene. DNA for the CDR3: TGTGCCAGCAGTGCGGACAGGGGTGACACTGAAGCTTTCTTT. Protein: CASSADRGDTEAFF.

This clonotype is deemed large. Little can be read into the size of this beta chain, an off-target read in a library designed for alpha chains. The rearrangement links TRBV13 to TRBJ2-7; D is unclear. Germline V gene sequence: CDR1 PRHDT, CDR2 FYEKMQ (reference sequence). Trimming removed 7 bases from V and 3 bases from J, with 19 bases in between. The CDR3 has 15 amino acids. The CDR3 DNA reads as TGTGCCAGCACTCGAACCGACATGGGGTTCTACGAGCAGTACTTC. Translated, it gives CASTRTDMGFYEQYF.

This clonotype rates as large. In a library made to pick up alpha chains, this beta chain is a stray read with a size that means little. The genes are TRBV2 and TRBJ2-7; the match to TRBD1 covers 7 bases. Germline-derived CDR1 and CDR2 are SNHLY and FYNNEI. Trimming at V came to 10 bases and at J to 0 bases, leaving 9 bases not matched to a gene. CDR3 length: 14 amino acids. As DNA, the CDR3 is TGTGCCACCGACCCCGGGACAGACTCCTACGAGCAGTACTTC. Translating it yields CATDPGTDSYEQYF. Drawing the rest from reference TRBV2 and TRBJ2-7, the complete variable domain is EPEVTQTPSHQVTQMGQEVILRCVPISNHLYFYWYRQILGQKVEFLVSFYNNEISEKSEIFDDQFSVERPDGSNFTLKIRSTKLEDSAMYFCATDPGTDSYEQYFGPGTRLTVT.

This clonotype is large within its sample. This beta chain is a stray read from a library made for alpha chains; its abundance is not meaningful. V and J are TRBV7-2 and TRBJ2-2; 12 bases match TRBD2. This CDR3 region has 16 residues. Trimming removed 5 bases from V and 5 bases from J; junction bases left unmatched: 6. Germline-derived CDR1 and CDR2 are SGHTA and FQGNSA. CDR3 sequence (DNA): TGTGCCAGCAGCCCTACTAGCGGGGGGAGAACCGGGGAGCTGTTTTTT. This gives the protein CASSPTSGGRTGELFF.

This clonotype was seen many times. Because the library targeted alpha chains, this beta chain is an off-target read whose size means little. The rearrangement joins TRBV12-3 or TRBV12-4 to TRBJ1-4; the D is unclear. The CDR3 has 14 amino acids. The germline V and J ends were trimmed by 8 bases and 3 bases, with 13 bases remaining between them. The CDR3 nucleotides read TGTGCCAGCGGAAAGAACCGAGCTAATGAAAAACTGTTTTTT. Translated: CASGKNRANEKLFF.

On this clonotype: A library made for alpha chains picked up this beta chain off target, so its size means little. This sequence joins TRBV7-2 and TRBJ1-1; perhaps TRBD1 as D (6 bases). Germline V gene lookup returns CDR1 SGHTA and CDR2 FQGNSA. Trimming removed 1 base from V and 5 bases from J, with 14 bases in between. This CDR3 comprises 15 residues. The CDR3 region is CASSLGQVLSTEAFF. The CDR3 nucleotides read TGTGCCAGCAGCTTAGGACAGGTTTTGTCGACTGAAGCTTTCTTT.

In this sample, this clonotype turned up a few times. Found in a library prepared for alpha chains, this beta chain is an off-target read, and its abundance has little meaning. J is TRBJ2-5 and V is TRBV6-5; the match to TRBD2 covers 8 bases. The CDR3 contains 13 residues. V lost 6 bases, J lost 4 bases, and 4 bases stayed unmatched. The germline V gene has CDR1 MNHEY and CDR2 SVGAGI. This chain's CDR3 is CASRVSGGETQYF. The CDR3 region has the DNA TGTGCCAGCAGGGTCAGCGGGGGAGAGACCCAGTACTTC.

This clonotype was found many times. This beta chain slipped into a library made for alpha chains as a stray read, so its size is not meaningful. This chain joins TRBV5-8 and TRBJ2-5; TRBD1 matches 10 bases. Looked up from germline, CDR1 is SGHTS and CDR2 is YDEGEE. J was trimmed by 1 base and V by 4 bases; bases with no gene match: 4. The CDR3 is 15 amino acids. The CDR3 sequence is CASSNGQGGQETQYF. The CDR3 DNA is TGTGCCAGCAGCAACGGACAGGGGGGCCAAGAGACCCAGTACTTC.

This clonotype is labeled medium-sized (0.01 to 0.1%). Because the library targeted alpha chains, this beta chain is an off-target read whose size means little. The rearrangement uses TRBV5-6 and TRBJ2-3; 8 bases match TRBD2. This CDR3 comprises 15 residues. CDR1 is SGHDT and CDR2 is YYEEEE in the germline V gene. J gave up 3 bases and V 0 bases, and 3 bases lay outside the gene matches. This CDR3 is CASSLAPGGTDTQYF. The CDR3 region has the DNA TGTGCCAGCAGCTTGGCGCCGGGGGGGACAGATACGCAGTATTTT.

This clonotype qualifies as large. This beta chain was picked up by a library intended for alpha chains and is off target, so its count carries little meaning. The chain uses TRBV12-3 or TRBV12-4 and TRBJ1-2, with TRBD1 as a possible D gene (6 bases). V was cut by 6 bases and J by 4 bases, with 15 bases left in between. The CDR3 length is 14 residues. CDR3 coding DNA: TGTGCCAGCAGCTCGGGACAAGCCTCCTATGGCTACACCTTC. This gives the protein CASSSGQASYGYTF.

By share, this clonotype counts as medium-sized. A library made for alpha chains picked up this beta chain off target, so its size means little. This rearrangement joins TRBV27 to TRBJ1-2; D is ambiguous. Germline loops: CDR1 MNHEY, CDR2 SMNVEV (reference sequence). The CDR3 extends over 14 amino acids. V gave up 2 bases and J gave up 4 bases, with 11 bases separating them. Here the CDR3 reads CASSLKPGFYGYTF. CDR3 DNA: TGTGCCAGCAGTTTAAAGCCGGGGTTCTATGGCTACACCTTC.